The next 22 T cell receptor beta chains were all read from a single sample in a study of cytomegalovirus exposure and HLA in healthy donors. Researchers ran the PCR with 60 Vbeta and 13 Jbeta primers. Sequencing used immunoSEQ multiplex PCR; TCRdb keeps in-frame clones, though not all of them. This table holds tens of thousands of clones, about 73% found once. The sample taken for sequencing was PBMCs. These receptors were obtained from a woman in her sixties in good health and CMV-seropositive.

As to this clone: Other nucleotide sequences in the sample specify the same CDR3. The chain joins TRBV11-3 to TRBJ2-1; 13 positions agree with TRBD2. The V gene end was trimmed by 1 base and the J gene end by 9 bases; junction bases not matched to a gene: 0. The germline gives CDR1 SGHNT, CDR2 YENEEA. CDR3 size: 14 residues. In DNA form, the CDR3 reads TGTGCCAGCAGCTTAGGACTAGCGGGGGGTGAGCAGTTCTTC. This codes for CASSLGLAGGEQFF.

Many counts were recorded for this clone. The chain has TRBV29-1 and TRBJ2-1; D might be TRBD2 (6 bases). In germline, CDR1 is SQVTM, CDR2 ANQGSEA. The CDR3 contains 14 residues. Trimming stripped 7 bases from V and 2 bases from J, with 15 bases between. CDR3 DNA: TGCAGCGCCCGTGGAGGGCCCACCTACAATGAGCAGTTCTTC. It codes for CSARGGPTYNEQFF.

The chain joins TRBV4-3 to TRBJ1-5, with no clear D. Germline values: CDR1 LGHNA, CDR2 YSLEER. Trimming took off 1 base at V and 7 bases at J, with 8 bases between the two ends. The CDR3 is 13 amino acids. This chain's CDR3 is CASSQVLGQPQHF. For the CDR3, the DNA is TGCGCCAGCAGCCAAGTGTTGGGCCAGCCCCAGCATTTT.

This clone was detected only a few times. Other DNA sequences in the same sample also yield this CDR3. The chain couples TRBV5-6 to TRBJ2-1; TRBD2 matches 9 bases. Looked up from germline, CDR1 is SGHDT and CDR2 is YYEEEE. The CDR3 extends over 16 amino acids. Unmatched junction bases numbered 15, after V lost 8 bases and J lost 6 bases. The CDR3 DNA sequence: TGTGCCAGGAGCCCCTGGACTAGCGCGGAGGTCAATGAGCAGTTCTTC. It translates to CARSPWTSAEVNEQFF.

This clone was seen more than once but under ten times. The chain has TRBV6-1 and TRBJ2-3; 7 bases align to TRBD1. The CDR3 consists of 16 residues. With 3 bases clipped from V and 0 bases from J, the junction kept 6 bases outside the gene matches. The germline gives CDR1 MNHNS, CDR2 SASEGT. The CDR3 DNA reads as TGTGCCAGCAGTGATTTGGCGACAGGGAGCACAGATACGCAGTATTTT. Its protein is CASSDLATGSTDTQYF.

CDR3 sequence (DNA): TGTGCCAGCAGCCCCTACGGGGACAATCAGCCCCAGCATTTT. Translation gives CASSPYGDNQPQHF. This sequence joins TRBV7-8 and TRBJ1-5; D is undetermined. V was clipped by 5 bases and J by 3 bases, with 11 bases between them. The CDR3 is made up of 14 amino acids. Germline CDR1 is SGHVS and CDR2 is FQNEAQ. Supplemented by reference TRBV7-8 and TRBJ1-5, the full variable domain reads GAGVSQSPRYKVAKRGQDVALRCDPISGHVSLFWYQQALGQGPEFLTYFQNEAQLDKSGLPSDRFFAERPEGSVSTLKIQRTQQEDSAVYLCASSPYGDNQPQHFGDGTRLSIL.

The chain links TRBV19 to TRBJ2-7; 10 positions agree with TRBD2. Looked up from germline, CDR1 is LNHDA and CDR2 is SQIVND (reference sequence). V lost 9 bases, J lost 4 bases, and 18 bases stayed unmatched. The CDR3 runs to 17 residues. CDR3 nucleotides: TGTGCCAGCACTTCCGGCTCGGCTAGCGGGGGAACATACGAGCAGTACTTC. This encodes CASTSGSASGGTYEQYF. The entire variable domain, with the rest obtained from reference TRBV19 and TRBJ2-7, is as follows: DGGITQSPKYLFRKEGQNVTLSCEQNLNHDAMYWYRQDPGQGLRLIYYSQIVNDFQKGDIAEGYSVSREKKESFPLTVTSAQKNPTAFYLCASTSGSASGGTYEQYFGPGTRLTVT.

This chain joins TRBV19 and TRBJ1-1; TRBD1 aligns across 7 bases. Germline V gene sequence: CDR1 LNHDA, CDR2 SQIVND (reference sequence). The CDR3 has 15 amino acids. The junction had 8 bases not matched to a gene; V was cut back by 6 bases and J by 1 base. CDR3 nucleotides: TGTGCCAGTAGCCCACCGGGACAGAGGAACACTGAAGCTTTCTTT. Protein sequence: CASSPPGQRNTEAFF.

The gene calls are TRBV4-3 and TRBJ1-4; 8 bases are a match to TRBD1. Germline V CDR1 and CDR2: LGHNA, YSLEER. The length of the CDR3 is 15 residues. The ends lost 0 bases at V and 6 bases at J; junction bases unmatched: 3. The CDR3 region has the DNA TGCGCCAGCAGCCAAGATACAGGGGGAGATGAAAAACTGTTTTTT. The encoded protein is CASSQDTGGDEKLFF.

The CDR3 DNA reads TGCGCCAGCAGCTTGGGCACAGGTCTGAACACTGAAGCTTTCTTT. This encodes CASSLGTGLNTEAFF. This rearrangement joins TRBV5-1 to TRBJ1-1; TRBD1 might be the D (5 bases). This CDR3 is 15 amino acids long. CDR1 SGHRS and CDR2 YFSETQ come from the germline V gene. Trimming left V 0 bases short and J 0 bases short, with 9 bases between.

Written as DNA, the CDR3 is TGCGCCAGCAGCTGGGGACAGGGAAGCAATGAGCAGTTCTTC. Its translation: CASSWGQGSNEQFF. V usage is TRBV5-1 and J usage is TRBJ2-1; 9 bases match TRBD1. This CDR3 has 14 amino acids. Losses at the gene ends were 3 bases for V and 6 bases for J; bases not matched to a gene: 4. Looked up from germline, CDR1 is SGHRS and CDR2 is YFSETQ. The whole variable domain, remainder taken from reference TRBV5-1 and TRBJ2-1, is KAGVTQTPRYLIKTRGQQVTLSCSPISGHRSVSWYQQTPGQGLQFLFEYFSETQRNKGNFPGRFSGRQFSNSRSEMNVSTLELGDSALYLCASSWGQGSNEQFFGPGTRLTVL.

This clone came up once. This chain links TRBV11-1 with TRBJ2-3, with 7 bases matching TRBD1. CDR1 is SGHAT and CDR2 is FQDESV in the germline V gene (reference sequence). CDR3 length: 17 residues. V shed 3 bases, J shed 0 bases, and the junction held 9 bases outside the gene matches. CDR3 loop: CASSFPRQGVSTDTQYF. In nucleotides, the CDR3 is TGTGCCAGCAGCTTCCCCCGACAGGGAGTAAGCACAGATACGCAGTATTTT.

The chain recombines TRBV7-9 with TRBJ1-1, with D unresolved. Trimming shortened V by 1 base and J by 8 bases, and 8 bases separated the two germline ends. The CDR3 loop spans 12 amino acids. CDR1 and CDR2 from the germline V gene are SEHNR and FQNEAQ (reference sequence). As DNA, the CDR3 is TGTGCCAGCAGCTTAGATCTAAACGAAGCTTTCTTT. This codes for CASSLDLNEAFF. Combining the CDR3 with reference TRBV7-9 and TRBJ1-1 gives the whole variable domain DTGVSQNPRHKITKRGQNVTFRCDPISEHNRLYWYRQTLGQGPEFLTYFQNEAQLEKSRLLSDRFSAERPKGSFSTLEIQRTEQGDSAMYLCASSLDLNEAFFGQGTRLTVV.

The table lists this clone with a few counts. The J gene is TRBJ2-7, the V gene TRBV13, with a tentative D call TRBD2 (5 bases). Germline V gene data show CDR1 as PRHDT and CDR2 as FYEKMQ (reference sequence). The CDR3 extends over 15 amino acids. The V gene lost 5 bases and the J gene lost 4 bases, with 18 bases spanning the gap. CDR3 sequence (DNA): TGTGCCAGCAGCCATTTCGGGGTCAGCCGGTACGAGCAGTACTTC. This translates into CASSHFGVSRYEQYF.

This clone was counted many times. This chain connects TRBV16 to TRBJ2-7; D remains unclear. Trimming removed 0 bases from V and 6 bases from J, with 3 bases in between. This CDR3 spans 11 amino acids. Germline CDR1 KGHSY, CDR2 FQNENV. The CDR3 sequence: CASSQSAEQYF. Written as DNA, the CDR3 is TGTGCCAGCAGCCAATCAGCCGAGCAGTACTTC.

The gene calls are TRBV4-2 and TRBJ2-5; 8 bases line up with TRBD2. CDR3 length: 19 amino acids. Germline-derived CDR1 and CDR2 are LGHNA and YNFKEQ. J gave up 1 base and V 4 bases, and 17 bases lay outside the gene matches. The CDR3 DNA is TGTGCCAGCAGCCTCCTAGAGGGATCCGGGGGGGGCCTCCAAGAGACCCAGTACTTC. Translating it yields CASSLLEGSGGGLQETQYF.

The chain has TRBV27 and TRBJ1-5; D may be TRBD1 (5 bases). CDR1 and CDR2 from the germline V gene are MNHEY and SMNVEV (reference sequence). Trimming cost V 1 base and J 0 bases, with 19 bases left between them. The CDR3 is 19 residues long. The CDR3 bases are TGTGCCAGCAGTTTATTTTCGGGGGGAACACGTCATAGCAATCAGCCCCAGCATTTT. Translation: CASSLFSGGTRHSNQPQHF.

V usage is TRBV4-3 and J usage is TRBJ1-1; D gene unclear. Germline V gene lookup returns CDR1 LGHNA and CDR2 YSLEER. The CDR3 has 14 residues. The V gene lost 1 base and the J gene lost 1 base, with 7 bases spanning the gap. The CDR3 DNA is TGCGCCAGCAGCCAAGTTGCAGGGAACACTGAAGCTTTCTTT. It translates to CASSQVAGNTEAFF.

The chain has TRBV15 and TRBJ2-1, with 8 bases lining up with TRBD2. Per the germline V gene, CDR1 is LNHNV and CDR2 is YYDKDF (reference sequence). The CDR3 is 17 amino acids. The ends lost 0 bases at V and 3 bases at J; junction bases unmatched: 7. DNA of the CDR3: TGTGCCACCAGCAGAGATCACACGGGGGGGGGCTACAATGAGCAGTTCTTC. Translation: CATSRDHTGGGYNEQFF.

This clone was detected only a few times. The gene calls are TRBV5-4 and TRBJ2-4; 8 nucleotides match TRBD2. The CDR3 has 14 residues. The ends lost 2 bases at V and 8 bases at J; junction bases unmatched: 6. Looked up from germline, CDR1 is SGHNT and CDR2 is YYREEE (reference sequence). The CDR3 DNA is TGTGCCAGCAGCTTCCGAGGGCGGGGGGACATTCAGTACTTC. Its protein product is CASSFRGRGDIQYF.

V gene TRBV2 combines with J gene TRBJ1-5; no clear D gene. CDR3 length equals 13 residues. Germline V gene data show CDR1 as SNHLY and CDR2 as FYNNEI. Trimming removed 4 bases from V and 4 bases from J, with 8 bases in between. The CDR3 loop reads CASSGEYNQPQHF. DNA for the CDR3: TGTGCCAGCAGTGGGGAGTATAATCAGCCCCAGCATTTT.

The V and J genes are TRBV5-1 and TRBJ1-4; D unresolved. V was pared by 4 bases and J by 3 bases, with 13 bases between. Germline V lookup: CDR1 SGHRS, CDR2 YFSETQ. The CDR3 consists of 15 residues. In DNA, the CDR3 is TGCGCCAGCAGCCCGGCGGGCGGGCCTAATGAAAAACTGTTTTTT. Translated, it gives CASSPAGGPNEKLFF.